The clone carrying this T cell receptor beta chain was seen repeatedly, ten times or more. Its antigen remains unknown. The sample belongs to a study of spatial heterogeneity in lung cancer. For the study at large: Each time, sequencing found more beta-chain sequences than alpha-chain sequences. Every unique TCR and UMI combination, on average, appeared more than ten times in raw reads. Overall study findings and caveats: Blood carried ubiquitous expanded tumor TCRs more at resection than follow-up.

V dropped 7 bases and J dropped 1 base, with 13 bases sitting between them. In germline, CDR1 is LNHDA, CDR2 SQIVND (reference sequence). The CDR3 consists of 15 residues. Each CDR3 protein is one row after TCRdb ran MiXCR on the 5' RACE reads. The table records some 22,000 distinct CDR3 sequences, about 5.1% of them present only once. Indicated time point: sample taken at primary tumor resection. No cell sorting; template was whole RNA from tumor, lung tissue or PBMC. Untreated early-stage non-small cell lung cancer patients, approximately 76 in total, were the donors. The source was PBMCs, collected at surgery. The chain is built from TRBV19 and TRBJ2-2, with a possible D match to TRBD1 (6 bases). The clonotype was recovered from a male donor with early-stage non-small cell lung cancer. The CDR3 DNA reads TGTGCCAGTACCCCCCCAGGGGTGAACACCGGGGAGCTGTTTTTT. It encodes CASTPPGVNTGELFF.